The source of this T cell receptor beta chain is a study of cytomegalovirus exposure and HLA in healthy donors. Looking at the study overall: Around 180 million T cells yielded under 130 million unique TCR beta sequences in earlier analysis.

This clone was recorded only once. The antigen remains undetermined. Findings and caveats of the study: For most TCR beta V segments, an earlier analysis put the productive rate at about 90% or about 30% of the time.

PCR employed 60 Vbeta and 13 Jbeta primers. Repertoires were generated with immunoSEQ multiplex PCR, while TCRdb's copy carries only in-frame clones and drops some. The data contain fewer than 200,000 clones, 70% to 90% of them singletons. V was cut by 0 bases and J by 8 bases, with 11 bases left in between. The germline V gene encodes CDR1 SGHDN and CDR2 FVKESK. The CDR3 runs to 14 residues. The source material was PBMCs. V usage is TRBV14 and J usage is TRBJ2-1; unclear D gene. This receptor was taken from a man younger than 40 in good health and CMV-seropositive. The CDR3 nucleotides are TGTGCCAGCAGCCAAGAGAGGTACACGGATGAGCAGTTCTTC. It codes for CASSQERYTDEQFF. Based on the CDR3 plus reference TRBV14 and TRBJ2-1, the full variable domain is EAGVTQFPSHSVIEKGQTVTLRCDPISGHDNLYWYRRVMGKEIKFLLHFVKESKQDESGMPNNRFLAERTGGTYSTLKVQPAELEDSGVYFCASSQERYTDEQFFGPGTRLTVL.